The TCR beta chain under discussion was sequenced for a study of shared clonotypes between healthy human individuals. Whole-study context: A donor's plate count was three for CD4 naive and three for CD4 memory; CD8 naive had two and CD8 memory one.

The authors loaded 200 ng DNA, 25,000 to 30,000 T cell genomes, into sorted-subset replicate PCRs. This table comes from immunoSEQ multiplex PCR, and its TCRdb copy is limited to in-frame clones, with some not included. The repertoire holds 850,000 to 1,100,000 clones, with around three quarters as singletons. The ends were cut back, 1 base at V and 4 bases at J, with 9 bases in the middle. Germline CDR1 is MDHEN and CDR2 is SYDVKM. The CDR3 totals 14 residues. This clonotype was obtained from a man younger than 30 in good health. Some clones in this sample may be carry-over from other donors' samples. The rearrangement links TRBV28 to TRBJ2-3; D not resolved. Material for sequencing was memory CD4+ T cells from PBMCs. Subset indicated: CD45RA-negative fraction. The CDR3 spells CASSLLPAADTQYF. The CDR3 DNA reads TGTGCCAGCAGTTTATTGCCTGCCGCAGATACGCAGTATTTT. Using reference TRBV28 and TRBJ2-3 for the parts outside the CDR3, the full variable domain is DVKVTQSSRYLVKRTGEKVFLECVQDMDHENMFWYRQDPGLGLRLIYFSYDVKMKEKGDIPEGYSVSREKKERFSLILESASTNQTSMYLCASSLLPAADTQYFGPGTRLTVL.